These 16 T cell receptor beta chains share one sample of origin, sequenced in a study of blood T cell repertoires in COVID-19. This table comes from immunoSEQ multiplex PCR, and its TCRdb copy is limited to in-frame clones, with some not included. Here the sample spans about 390,000 clones, about 87% being singletons. What was sequenced was PBMCs or T cells enriched from blood (not recorded which). The source of these receptors is a woman aged 45-65 years who had recovered from COVID-19.

This chain joins TRBV4-3 and TRBJ1-1, with a possible D match to TRBD1 (5 bases). CDR1 and CDR2 from the germline V gene are LGHNA and YSLEER. There are 16 residues in the CDR3. Trimming cost V 2 bases and J 3 bases, with 16 bases left between them. The CDR3: CASSQLTDPRDTEAFF. CDR3 nucleotide sequence: TGCGCCAGCAGCCAACTGACAGATCCTCGGGACACTGAAGCTTTCTTT.

Comment on this clone: The same CDR3 arises from other DNA sequences in this sample as well. The rearrangement joins TRBV7-9 to TRBJ2-3; 11 bases are a match to TRBD2. V shed 1 base and J 2 bases; nucleotides not matched to a gene: 2. The CDR3 has 16 amino acids. Germline CDR1 SEHNR, CDR2 FQNEAQ (reference sequence). The CDR3 sequence: CASSLGLAGNTDTQYF. The CDR3 DNA sequence: TGTGCCAGCAGCTTAGGACTAGCGGGGAACACAGATACGCAGTATTTT.

J is TRBJ1-2 and V is TRBV7-2, with D tentatively TRBD1 (5 bases). V lost 1 base and J lost 2, with 11 bases in between. There are 15 residues in the CDR3. Germline loops: CDR1 SGHTA, CDR2 FQGNSA. The CDR3 nucleotides read TGTGCCAGCAGCTTAGACAGGACACCGAACTATGGCTACACCTTC. Encoded protein: CASSLDRTPNYGYTF.

V and J are TRBV6-5 and TRBJ2-2; 7 bases match TRBD1. The J segment lost 4 bases and the V segment lost 10 bases, leaving 12 bases of the junction unmatched. Germline CDR1 is MNHEY and CDR2 is SVGAGI. CDR3 length: 15 amino acids. CDR3 in amino acids: CATQTGQVITGELFF. In DNA form, the CDR3 reads TGTGCCACCCAGACTGGACAGGTTATCACCGGGGAGCTGTTTTTT.

The J gene is TRBJ2-7, the V gene TRBV7-9; 7 bases are shared with TRBD1. There are 13 residues in the CDR3. CDR1 is SEHNR and CDR2 is FQNEAQ in the germline V gene (reference sequence). Losses at the gene ends were 10 bases for V and 7 bases for J; bases not matched to a gene: 13. CDR3 in amino acids: CATSLPAGGEQYF. DNA for the CDR3: TGTGCCACCTCACTACCGGCAGGGGGAGAGCAGTACTTC.

Comment on this clone: Mismatch with germline at one junction end may stem from a read error. The chain combines TRBV4-1 with TRBJ1-2; 8 positions agree with TRBD1. Germline loops: CDR1 MGHRA, CDR2 YSYEKL. The CDR3 covers 15 residues. In nucleotides, the CDR3 is TGCGCCAGCAGCAACGGGACAGGCCCTAATTATGGCTACACCTTC. It specifies CASSNGTGPNYGYTF.

The chain joins TRBV19 to TRBJ1-5, with unresolved D. The CDR3 consists of 14 residues. The germline V and J ends were trimmed by 1 base and 0 bases, with 4 bases remaining between them. Germline CDR1 reads LNHDA; CDR2 reads SQIVND (reference sequence). The DNA for the CDR3 is TGTGCCAGTAGTATAGTTAGTAGCAATCAGCCCCAGCATTTT. It is translated as CASSIVSSNQPQHF. Supplemented by reference TRBV19 and TRBJ1-5, the full variable domain reads DGGITQSPKYLFRKEGQNVTLSCEQNLNHDAMYWYRQDPGQGLRLIYYSQIVNDFQKGDIAEGYSVSREKKESFPLTVTSAQKNPTAFYLCASSIVSSNQPQHFGDGTRLSIL.

The gene calls are TRBV6-2 or TRBV6-3 and TRBJ1-5; TRBD1 might be the D (6 bases). V dropped 2 bases and J dropped 1 base, with 15 bases sitting between them. Germline V CDR1 and CDR2: MNHEY, SVGEGT. This CDR3 contains 17 residues. The CDR3 nucleotides are TGTGCCAGCAGTTACACCCGCGGGGGCAGCAGCAATCAGCCCCAGCATTTT. It codes for CASSYTRGGSSNQPQHF.

This clone was picked up many times. The identical CDR3 is also encoded by other nucleotide sequences in the sample. The chain employs TRBV3-1 (or the pseudogene TRBV3-2) and TRBJ1-3; D ambiguous. CDR3 length equals 13 residues. V lost 0 bases to trimming and J lost 4 bases, with 4 bases between them. Germline V lookup: CDR1 LGHDT, CDR2 YNNKEL (reference sequence). The CDR3 DNA is TGTGCCAGCAGCCAAGATGAGGGAAACACCATATATTTT. This encodes CASSQDEGNTIYF.

V gene TRBV6-5 combines with J gene TRBJ1-2; D is unclear. V lost 7 bases to trimming and J lost 4 bases, with 13 bases between them. The CDR3 totals 13 residues. Germline-derived CDR1 and CDR2 are MNHEY and SVGAGI. The CDR3 region has the DNA TGTGCCAGCAAGGAGACGGCCGGCTATGGCTACACCTTC. This codes for CASKETAGYGYTF.

This clone was found once. This chain joins TRBV27 and TRBJ2-2, with a weak D call TRBD1 (5 bases). V was cut by 2 bases and J by 0 bases, with 10 bases left in between. Looked up from germline, CDR1 is MNHEY and CDR2 is SMNVEV (reference sequence). This CDR3 contains 16 residues. The CDR3 loop is CASSLQGTSNTGELFF. CDR3 DNA sequence: TGTGCCAGCAGTTTACAGGGCACCTCGAACACCGGGGAGCTGTTTTTT.

V usage is TRBV11-2 and J usage is TRBJ2-7, with D tentatively TRBD1 (5 bases). With 1 base removed from V and 12 bases from J, the gap between germline ends came to 16 bases. Per the germline V gene, CDR1 is SGHAT and CDR2 is FQNNGV. The CDR3 has 13 amino acids. This CDR3 reads CASSLVNSQGSYF. DNA for the CDR3: TGTGCCAGCAGCTTAGTTAACTCGCAGGGCTCGTACTTC. Full variable domain (missing parts from reference TRBV11-2 and TRBJ2-7): EAGVAQSPRYKIIEKRQSVAFWCNPISGHATLYWYQQILGQGPKLLIQFQNNGVVDDSQLPKDRFSAERLKGVDSTLKIQPAKLEDSAVYLCASSLVNSQGSYFGPGTRLTVT.

The chain carries TRBV12-3 or TRBV12-4 and TRBJ1-6, with TRBD1 as a possible D gene (6 bases). V gave up 4 bases and J gave up 9 bases, with 10 bases separating them. This CDR3 is built from 13 residues. CDR3 amino acids: CASSYTGSSPLHF. DNA for the CDR3: TGTGCCAGCAGTTACACAGGGAGTTCACCCCTCCACTTT.

The V gene is TRBV6-5, the J gene TRBJ2-2, with a weak D call TRBD2 (6 bases). The germline CDR1 and CDR2 sequences are MNHEY and SVGAGI. This CDR3 spans 15 amino acids. V dropped 3 bases and J dropped 2 bases, with 10 bases sitting between them. The CDR3 DNA sequence: TGTGCCAGCAGTTATTGGGGGGAAAACACCGGGGAGCTGTTTTTT. This gives the protein CASSYWGENTGELFF.

The V and J genes are TRBV19 and TRBJ2-7; 7 positions match TRBD1. Germline values: CDR1 LNHDA, CDR2 SQIVND (reference sequence). CDR3 length: 14 residues. V trimming: 4 bases; J trimming: 3 bases; junction bases outside the gene matches: 6. In DNA, the CDR3 is TGTGCCAGTAGTACCCGGGACAGCTTCTACGAGCAGTACTTC. Encoded protein: CASSTRDSFYEQYF. Together with reference TRBV19 and TRBJ2-7, the CDR3 gives the full variable domain: DGGITQSPKYLFRKEGQNVTLSCEQNLNHDAMYWYRQDPGQGLRLIYYSQIVNDFQKGDIAEGYSVSREKKESFPLTVTSAQKNPTAFYLCASSTRDSFYEQYFGPGTRLTVT.

The chain carries TRBV7-3 and TRBJ2-7; TRBD1 might be the D (6 bases). The V and J ends lost 3 bases and 6 bases respectively, with 12 bases between them. Germline assignment: CDR1 SGHTA and CDR2 FQGTGA. The length of the CDR3 is 13 residues. The chain's CDR3 is CASSLAAGAEQYF. The DNA of the CDR3 is TGTGCCAGCAGCTTGGCAGCAGGGGCCGAGCAGTACTTC.